Listed here are 30 T cell receptor beta chains from one sample, sequenced in a study of Graves' ophthalmopathy and Graves' hyperthyroidism. Transcripts of RNA were the source for amplifying TCR beta CDR3 regions. Following a first-round RT-PCR that used HTBI primers, a second-round multiplex PCR was carried out. One entry per CDR3 protein results from TCRdb running MiXCR on the multiplex PCR reads. The sample contains around 600,000 distinct CDR3 sequences, roughly two fifths of which appear only once. Source material: peripheral blood. Every receptor here comes from an adult man with Graves' ophthalmopathy.

This clonotype came up once. The gene calls are TRBV2 and TRBJ1-1; a weak D match, TRBD1 (6 bases). V lost 6 bases and J 4 bases, leaving 27 bases between the germline ends. In germline, CDR1 is SNHLY, CDR2 FYNNEI. This CDR3 is 18 amino acids long. The CDR3 DNA reads as TGTGCCAGCAGCCTACAGGGCCTCGGGGCAGGGTTCGGCACTGAAGCTTTCTTT. It specifies CASSLQGLGAGFGTEAFF.

The J gene is TRBJ1-3, the V gene TRBV29-1; D gene ambiguous. The V end was cut by 6 bases, the J end by 7 bases, with 7 bases between. CDR1 is SQVTM and CDR2 is ANQGSEA in the germline V gene. CDR3 length: 10 residues. The CDR3 DNA is TGCAGCGTCGTTGGGAACACCATATATTTT. The encoded protein is CSVVGNTIYF.

The rearrangement joins TRBV7-9 to TRBJ2-7, with 8 bases identical to TRBD1. Germline V gene lookup returns CDR1 SEHNR and CDR2 FQNEAQ (reference sequence). V lost 6 bases to trimming and J lost 3 bases; unmatched junction nucleotides: 7. This CDR3 contains 14 residues. CDR3 DNA sequence: TGTGCCAGCAGTGACAGGACAGGGTACTACGAGCAGTACTTC. It is translated as CASSDRTGYYEQYF.

To note about this clonotype: A much more abundant neighbour one base away suggests this may be a read error. This chain connects TRBV5-5 to TRBJ2-7, with D unresolved. CDR3 length: 14 amino acids. Germline lookup yields CDR1 SGHKS and CDR2 YYEKEE (reference sequence). CDR3: CASSLATLTYEQCF. CDR3 sequence (DNA): TGTGCCAGCAGCTTGGCCACACTTACCTACGAGCAGTGCTTC. Supplemented by reference TRBV5-5 and TRBJ2-7, the full variable domain reads DAGVTQSPTHLIKTRGQQVTLRCSPISGHKSVSWYQQVLGQGPQFIFQYYEKEERGRGNFPDRFSARQFPNYSSELNVNALLLGDSALYLCASSLATLTYEQCFGPGTRLTVT.

This clonotype was counted ten times or more. The chain recombines TRBV19 with TRBJ1-5, with D perhaps TRBD1 (5 bases). In germline, CDR1 is LNHDA, CDR2 SQIVND (reference sequence). The CDR3 contains 13 residues. The V gene lost 2 bases and the J gene lost 12 bases, with 14 bases spanning the gap. CDR3 sequence (DNA): TGTGCCAGTAGTATAAAGGGACCCCTTTTCCAGCATTTT. Translated: CASSIKGPLFQHF.

On this clonotype: The CDR3 does not end in the conserved phenylalanine or tryptophan, so this is likely a read error. No DNA is shown, since the ends of the CDR3 on it are uncertain; the CDR3 is the one TCRdb lists. V is TRBV7-2 and J is TRBJ2-6; the table calls TRBD1, which could not be checked here. CDR1 is SGHTA and CDR2 is FQGNSA in the germline V gene. With termini counted, the CDR3 has 9 amino acids. The chain's CDR3 is CASRADSWT.

The rearrangement links TRBV7-2 to TRBJ2-7; D may be TRBD1 or TRBD2 (5 bases each). V was pared by 0 bases and J by 3 bases, with 9 bases between. Germline assignment: CDR1 SGHTA and CDR2 FQGNSA. The CDR3 extends over 14 amino acids. DNA for the CDR3: TGTGCCAGCAGCTTAGCCGGGACGGACTACGAGCAGTACTTC. Protein sequence: CASSLAGTDYEQYF. The full variable domain, its missing parts supplied by reference TRBV7-2 and TRBJ2-7, is GAGVSQSPSNKVTEKGKDVELRCDPISGHTALYWYRQSLGQGLEFLIYFQGNSAPDKSGLPSDRFSAERTGGSVSTLTIQRTQQEDSAVYLCASSLAGTDYEQYFGPGTRLTVT.

This clonotype showed up just a few times. V usage is TRBV7-2 and J usage is TRBJ2-5; D might be TRBD2 (7 bases). This CDR3 has 19 residues. CDR1 SGHTA and CDR2 FQGNSA come from the germline V gene. The germline V and J ends were trimmed by 6 bases and 0 bases, with 26 bases remaining between them. CDR3 protein: CASSSRGALKPLYQETQYF. CDR3 DNA: TGTGCCAGCAGTAGCCGGGGGGCGCTTAAACCACTGTACCAAGAGACCCAGTACTTC.

In DNA form, the CDR3 reads TGTGCCAGCATCAAACGAGGGGAGAACACTGAAGCTTTCTTT. This translates into CASIKRGENTEAFF. V is TRBV10-3 and J is TRBJ1-1, with a possible D match to TRBD1 (5 bases). The germline CDR1 and CDR2 sequences are ENHRY and SYGVKD. The CDR3 is 14 residues long. V was pared by 10 bases and J by 1 base, with 16 bases between.

The V gene is TRBV29-1, the J gene TRBJ1-4; the D gene is possibly TRBD1 (5 bases). This CDR3 has 13 residues. The germline V gene has CDR1 SQVTM and CDR2 ANQGSEA. Trimming removed 4 bases at V and 6 bases at J, with 12 bases between. CDR3 sequence reads: CSVVDQGDEKLFF. The CDR3 nucleotides read TGCAGCGTTGTAGATCAGGGAGATGAAAAACTGTTTTTT.

The chain has TRBV7-9 and TRBJ1-5; the D gene is possibly TRBD1 (5 bases). V lost 5 bases and J lost 3, with 14 bases in between. The CDR3 extends over 15 amino acids. Looked up from germline, CDR1 is SEHNR and CDR2 is FQNEAQ (reference sequence). CDR3 bases: TGTGCCAGCAGCCCGGGAGAGGGGCCCAATCAGCCCCAGCATTTT. Its protein is CASSPGEGPNQPQHF. Based on the CDR3 plus reference TRBV7-9 and TRBJ1-5, the full variable domain is DTGVSQNPRHKITKRGQNVTFRCDPISEHNRLYWYRQTLGQGPEFLTYFQNEAQLEKSRLLSDRFSAERPKGSFSTLEIQRTEQGDSAMYLCASSPGEGPNQPQHFGDGTRLSIL.

The table lists this clonotype with many counts. J is TRBJ1-4 and V is TRBV7-8, with 11 bases aligning to TRBD1. The germline V gene encodes CDR1 SGHVS and CDR2 FQNEAQ. V lost 3 bases, J lost 8 bases, and 5 bases stayed unmatched. This CDR3 contains 15 residues. The CDR3 here is CASSLSRDRGEKLFF. The CDR3 nucleotides are TGTGCCAGCAGCTTGAGCCGGGACAGGGGGGAAAAACTGTTTTTT. The whole variable domain, remainder taken from reference TRBV7-8 and TRBJ1-4, is GAGVSQSPRYKVAKRGQDVALRCDPISGHVSLFWYQQALGQGPEFLTYFQNEAQLDKSGLPSDRFFAERPEGSVSTLKIQRTQQEDSAVYLCASSLSRDRGEKLFFGSGTQLSVL.

Worth noting for this clonotype: A much larger clone lies one base from this, so it may be a read error. This chain joins TRBV11-2 and TRBJ1-1; D is perhaps TRBD1 (5 bases). The V gene's germline CDR1 is SGHAT and CDR2 FQNNGV. CDR3 length: 16 residues. The CDR3 protein is CASSLDWGRKNTEASF. DNA for the CDR3: TGTGCCAGCAGCTTAGACTGGGGACGGAAGAACACTGAAGCTTCCTTT. The full variable domain, rest sourced from reference TRBV11-2 and TRBJ1-1, is EAGVAQSPRYKIIEKRQSVAFWCNPISGHATLYWYQQILGQGPKLLIQFQNNGVVDDSQLPKDRFSAERLKGVDSTLKIQPAKLEDSAVYLCASSLDWGRKNTEASFGQGTRLTVV.

The chain links TRBV25-1 to TRBJ1-2; D gene unclear. Germline V gene sequence: CDR1 MGHDK, CDR2 SYGVNS. This CDR3 has 14 residues. V lost 3 bases to trimming and J lost 7 bases, with 15 bases between them. CDR3 residues: CASSDGELCSGYTF. CDR3 sequence (DNA): TGTGCCAGCAGTGATGGGGAGCTTTGTAGTGGCTACACCTTC.

Comment on this clonotype: One end of the junction does not line up with germline, which may come from a read error. The chain is built from TRBV10-2 and TRBJ2-7; D unclear. This CDR3 is 13 amino acids long. Looked up from germline, CDR1 is WSHSY and CDR2 is SAAADI. Here the CDR3 reads CASSPGPLNEQYF. CDR3 nucleotide sequence: TGTGCCAGCTCACCTGGGCCGTTGAACGAGCAGTACTTC.

This clonotype has at least ten counts. The chain carries TRBV7-9 and TRBJ1-2, with TRBD1 matching 9 bases. The ends lost 4 bases at V and 7 bases at J; junction bases unmatched: 7. In germline, CDR1 is SEHNR, CDR2 FQNEAQ (reference sequence). The CDR3 loop spans 14 amino acids. The CDR3: CASSSSGQGIGYTF. The CDR3 DNA sequence: TGTGCCAGCAGCTCGTCGGGACAGGGTATTGGCTACACCTTC.

This clonotype was found a few times. The rearrangement links TRBV10-3 to TRBJ2-5; 13 positions match TRBD2. CDR3 length: 12 residues. After removal of 11 bases from V and 5 bases from J, the junction contained 2 bases not matched to a gene. Germline lookup yields CDR1 ENHRY and CDR2 SYGVKD. Here the CDR3 DNA reads TGTGCCGTACTAGCGGGGGGGGAGACCCAGTACTTC. Translation gives CAVLAGGETQYF.

This clonotype was found many times. CDR3 in DNA: TGTGCCAGCAGCAGGACTAGCGGGAGCGAGCAGTACTTC. Translation: CASSRTSGSEQYF. The V and J genes are TRBV11-2 and TRBJ2-7, with 13 bases matching TRBD2. The J segment lost 6 bases and the V segment lost 5 bases, leaving 1 base of the junction unmatched. The CDR3 has 13 residues. Per the germline V gene, CDR1 is SGHAT and CDR2 is FQNNGV.

In its sample, this clonotype was seen many times. The rearrangement joins TRBV2 to TRBJ1-1; unclear D gene. The germline V and J ends were trimmed by 6 bases and 4 bases, with 9 bases remaining between them. There are 12 residues in the CDR3. Germline CDR1 SNHLY, CDR2 FYNNEI. The CDR3 DNA follows: TGTGCCAGCAGGGGAGGTGGCACTGAAGCTTTCTTT. Translating it yields CASRGGGTEAFF. Complete variable domain (other parts from reference TRBV2 and TRBJ1-1): EPEVTQTPSHQVTQMGQEVILRCVPISNHLYFYWYRQILGQKVEFLVSFYNNEISEKSEIFDDQFSVERPDGSNFTLKIRSTKLEDSAMYFCASRGGGTEAFFGQGTRLTVV.

The V call is TRBV5-1, the J call TRBJ2-5; D is unresolved. Per germline, CDR1 SGHRS and CDR2 YFSETQ. CDR3 length equals 12 residues. Trimming took off 4 bases at V and 5 bases at J, with 9 bases between the two ends. Here the CDR3 reads CASSRQDETQYF. The CDR3 bases are TGCGCCAGCAGCCGCCAGGACGAGACCCAGTACTTC. The full variable domain, in which reference TRBV5-1 and TRBJ2-5 provide the parts outside the CDR3, is KAGVTQTPRYLIKTRGQQVTLSCSPISGHRSVSWYQQTPGQGLQFLFEYFSETQRNKGNFPGRFSGRQFSNSRSEMNVSTLELGDSALYLCASSRQDETQYFGPGTRLLVL.

This clonotype was counted at least ten times. This chain connects TRBV9 to TRBJ1-3; D is ambiguous. This CDR3 is 13 amino acids long. Deletions cut 5 bases from V and 0 bases from J, with 6 bases between. Germline V gives CDR1 SGDLS, CDR2 YYNGEE. CDR3 amino acids: CASSPGSGNTIYF. CDR3 bases: TGTGCCAGCAGTCCAGGCTCTGGAAACACCATATATTTT.

Concerning this clonotype: The germline gene is not matched at one end of the junction; a read error may be the cause. This chain connects TRBV11-1 to TRBJ2-3; D unclear. Germline V lookup: CDR1 SGHAT, CDR2 FQDESV (reference sequence). CDR3 length: 17 amino acids. The DNA for the CDR3 is TGCGCCAGCAGCCGACCTGAGAGGCGGACGAGCACAGATACGCAGTATTTT. Protein product: CASSRPERRTSTDTQYF.

There are many counts of this clonotype. The chain combines TRBV15 with TRBJ1-1; D is unresolved. The CDR3 totals 12 residues. V dropped 5 bases and J dropped 3 bases, with 7 bases sitting between them. Germline V CDR1 and CDR2: LNHNV, YYDKDF (reference sequence). This CDR3 reads CATSVQDTEAFF. In DNA, the CDR3 is TGTGCCACCAGCGTCCAGGACACTGAAGCTTTCTTT.

The gene calls are TRBV19 and TRBJ1-1; 8 bases fit TRBD1. This CDR3 is built from 13 residues. Germline-derived CDR1 and CDR2 are LNHDA and SQIVND (reference sequence). Trimming took 3 bases from V and 13 from J; bases not matched to a gene: 10. CDR3 in DNA: TGTGCCAGTAGTATTGGTTCCCAGGGGGCATATTTCTTT. Its translation is CASSIGSQGAYFF.

This clonotype was counted ten times or more. The V gene is TRBV5-1, the J gene TRBJ2-7; no reliable D call. CDR1 SGHRS and CDR2 YFSETQ come from the germline V gene. This CDR3 comprises 13 residues. V was pared by 0 bases and J by 7 bases, with 11 bases between. Written as DNA, the CDR3 is TGCGCCAGCAGCTTGGACAGTTTCAGGGAGCAGTACTTC. Translating it yields CASSLDSFREQYF. The complete variable domain, with remaining parts taken from reference TRBV5-1 and TRBJ2-7, reads KAGVTQTPRYLIKTRGQQVTLSCSPISGHRSVSWYQQTPGQGLQFLFEYFSETQRNKGNFPGRFSGRQFSNSRSEMNVSTLELGDSALYLCASSLDSFREQYFGPGTRLTVT.

This clonotype was observed a single time. This chain joins TRBV20-1 and TRBJ1-5; tentative D call: TRBD1 (5 bases). This CDR3 spans 14 amino acids. Germline V gives CDR1 DFQATT, CDR2 SNEGSKA (reference sequence). Trimming cost V 3 bases and J 4 bases, with 13 bases left between them. CDR3 sequence (DNA): TGCAGTGCTAGCCCCAGGGAGGGGAATCAGCCCCAGCATTTT. Translated: CSASPREGNQPQHF.

This clonotype was counted at least ten times. This chain joins TRBV6-5 and TRBJ1-5; D is ambiguous. The germline V gene encodes CDR1 MNHEY and CDR2 SVGAGI. The CDR3 has 15 amino acids. Trimming stripped 7 bases from V and 5 bases from J, with 18 bases between. The DNA of the CDR3 is TGTGCCAGCAATGTGGACGAACGGTCACATCAGCCCCAGCATTTT. This gives the protein CASNVDERSHQPQHF.

The table lists this clonotype with many counts. V gene TRBV20-1 combines with J gene TRBJ1-1; D is unresolved. Per the germline V gene, CDR1 is DFQATT and CDR2 is SNEGSKA (reference sequence). The CDR3 loop spans 11 amino acids. The germline V and J ends were trimmed by 6 bases and 4 bases, with 9 bases remaining between them. DNA for the CDR3: TGCAGTGCCGAGCTGGGCACTGAAGCTTTCTTT. Translated, it gives CSAELGTEAFF.

This clonotype was recorded once. The chain couples TRBV29-1 to TRBJ2-7, with D unresolved. The CDR3 has 14 amino acids. Germline CDR1 reads SQVTM; CDR2 reads ANQGSEA. Trimming left V 5 bases short and J 0 bases short, with 14 bases between. CDR3 in amino acids: CSVRPPGLSYEQYF. The DNA for the CDR3 is TGCAGCGTTCGCCCGCCGGGCCTCTCCTACGAGCAGTACTTC.

Regarding this clonotype: A read error may produce the germline difference seen at one junction end. The chain carries TRBV9 and TRBJ2-7, with 14 bases fitting TRBD2. CDR3 length: 16 amino acids. Germline loops: CDR1 SGDLS, CDR2 YYNGEE. CDR3 amino acids: CASRSGLAGVSYEQYF. DNA of the CDR3: TGCGCCAGCAGGTCGGGACTAGCGGGAGTATCCTACGAGCAGTACTTC.